Listed below are T cell receptor beta chains from one sample, sequenced in a study of cytomegalovirus exposure and HLA in healthy donors. The table came from immunoSEQ multiplex PCR; TCRdb's copy has only in-frame clones and leaves some out. The data hold 95,000 to 150,000 clones, with roughly 95% observed a single time. Sequenced material: PBMCs. Source of these receptors: a young man in good health and CMV-seronegative. Both conserved end residues are part of each CDR3. The D gene is left open where the match is weak.

v_gene	d_gene	j_gene	CDR3aa	CDR3nt
TRBV4-1	TRBD2	TRBJ2-1	CASSQVDMGLAANEQFF	TGCGCCAGCAGCCAAGTGGATATGGGACTAGCGGCCAATGAGCAGTTCTTC
TRBV4-3	NA	TRBJ2-1	CASSQSRQSNEQFF	TGCGCCAGCAGCCAGTCCAGACAGAGCAATGAGCAGTTCTTC
TRBV11-2	NA	TRBJ2-1	CASSRGATGTGYEQFF	TGTGCCAGCAGCAGGGGGGCGACAGGGACGGGCTATGAGCAGTTCTTC
TRBV7-2	NA	TRBJ2-3	CASSLKSETQYF	TGTGCCAGCAGCTTAAAATCGGAGACGCAGTATTTT
TRBV11-2	NA	TRBJ2-4	CASSLAQAYDIQYF	TGTGCCAGCAGCTTAGCCCAGGCGTACGACATTCAGTACTTC
TRBV19	NA	TRBJ2-3	CASSISDTQYF	TGTGCCAGTAGTATAAGCGATACGCAGTATTTT
TRBV7-2	NA	TRBJ1-5	CASSLAGAGDYQPQHF	TGTGCCAGCAGCTTAGCCGGGGCAGGGGATTATCAGCCCCAGCATTTT
TRBV6-1	NA	TRBJ1-5	CASSEPQEPQHF	TGTGCCAGCAGTGAACCCCAGGAGCCCCAGCATTTT
TRBV5-7	TRBD1	TRBJ2-1	CASSAPGQVYNEQFF	TGTGCCAGCAGCGCGCCGGGACAGGTCTACAATGAGCAGTTCTTC
TRBV9	TRBD2	TRBJ2-1	CASSTRIAGVGEQFF	TGTGCCAGCAGCACCCGGATAGCGGGAGTGGGTGAGCAGTTCTTC